The 29 T cell receptor beta chains below come from one sample, sequenced in a study of radiotherapy plus CTLA-4 blockade in lung cancer. The protocol was immunoSEQ multiplex PCR, while the TCRdb copy is restricted to in-frame clones and leaves out a portion. The sample carries about 97,000 clones, approximately 72% recorded once. The input for sequencing was peripheral blood, taken from a patient treated with radiotherapy plus ipilimumab. These TCRs come from a human donor with non-small cell lung cancer who had a partial response to radiotherapy plus ipilimumab. Some clones in this sample may be carry-over from other donors' samples.

V usage is TRBV28 and J usage is TRBJ2-7; the match to TRBD2 covers 8 bases. CDR3 length: 14 amino acids. The V gene end was trimmed by 4 bases and the J gene end by 1 base; junction bases not matched to a gene: 3. Per the germline V gene, CDR1 is MDHEN and CDR2 is SYDVKM. Written as DNA, the CDR3 is TGTGCCAGCAGTTCCGCGGGAGGATCCTACGAGCAGTACTTC. Its protein product is CASSSAGGSYEQYF.

The chain couples TRBV25-1 to TRBJ1-1, with D maybe TRBD1 (5 bases). Trimming cost V 2 bases and J 8 bases, with 12 bases left between them. CDR1 is MGHDK, CDR2 SYGVNS, per germline. The CDR3 totals 13 residues. As DNA, the CDR3 is TGTGCCAGCAGTGAAAGGGGCATCGACGAAGCTTTCTTT. Residues: CASSERGIDEAFF. Together with reference TRBV25-1 and TRBJ1-1, the CDR3 gives the full variable domain: EADIYQTPRYLVIGTGKKITLECSQTMGHDKMYWYQQDPGMELHLIHYSYGVNSTEKGDLSSESTVSRIRTEHFPLTLESARPSHTSQYLCASSERGIDEAFFGQGTRLTVV.

V and J are TRBV19 and TRBJ1-4; maybe TRBD1 (6 bases). The CDR3 consists of 15 residues. The germline V and J ends were trimmed by 6 bases and 7 bases, with 18 bases remaining between them. In germline, CDR1 is LNHDA, CDR2 SQIVND (reference sequence). CDR3 DNA sequence: TGTGCCAGTAGCCGTTCGGGGGGCGCTTCTGAAAAACTGTTTTTT. This codes for CASSRSGGASEKLFF.

The gene calls are TRBV27 and TRBJ1-4; TRBD1 agrees at 9 bases. V was pared by 6 bases and J by 6 bases, with 8 bases of the junction left unmatched. Germline-derived CDR1 and CDR2 are MNHEY and SMNVEV (reference sequence). This CDR3 has 15 residues. CDR3 protein: CASSPRQGEHEKLFF. CDR3 sequence (DNA): TGTGCCAGCAGCCCTAGACAGGGGGAACATGAAAAACTGTTTTTT.

The chain is built from TRBV11-3 and TRBJ2-1, with a weak D call TRBD2 (6 bases). Trimming took off 3 bases at V and 4 bases at J, with 13 bases between the two ends. CDR1 and CDR2 (germline): SGHNT, YENEEA. This CDR3 comprises 15 residues. The CDR3 DNA reads TGTGCCAGCAGCTTGTCCCGGGAGTGGTACAATGAGCAGTTCTTC. Its protein product is CASSLSREWYNEQFF.

The chain combines TRBV28 with TRBJ1-2, with D maybe TRBD1 (5 bases). The germline CDR1 and CDR2 sequences are MDHEN and SYDVKM. The V gene lost 2 bases and the J gene lost 14 bases, with 33 bases spanning the gap. The length of the CDR3 is 18 residues. The CDR3 sequence is CASSLRRGTMATKVRGTF. CDR3 DNA: TGTGCCAGCAGTTTAAGGAGGGGAACTATGGCTACAAAGGTTCGGGGAACCTTC.

This chain uses TRBV5-4 with TRBJ2-3; D gene unclear. The CDR3 has 14 residues. V was cut by 0 bases and J by 9 bases, with 14 bases left in between. CDR1 and CDR2 (germline): SGHNT, YYREEE (reference sequence). Here the CDR3 DNA reads TGTGCCAGCAGCTTGGCCAGTGGCGGAGTGACGCAGTATTTT. This sequence encodes CASSLASGGVTQYF. The complete variable domain, with remaining parts taken from reference TRBV5-4 and TRBJ2-3, reads ETGVTQSPTHLIKTRGQQVTLRCSSQSGHNTVSWYQQALGQGPQFIFQYYREEENGRGNFPPRFSGLQFPNYSSELNVNALELDDSALYLCASSLASGGVTQYFGPGTRLTVL.

V usage is TRBV4-2 and J usage is TRBJ1-4, with 10 bases fitting TRBD1. With 4 bases clipped from V and 8 bases from J, the junction kept 7 bases outside the gene matches. The CDR3 contains 15 residues. Per the germline V gene, CDR1 is LGHNA and CDR2 is YNFKEQ. CDR3 in amino acids: CASSRPGTGEEKLFF. The CDR3 DNA is TGTGCCAGCAGCCGACCAGGGACAGGGGAGGAAAAACTGTTTTTT.

This chain uses TRBV28 with TRBJ1-2; D gene uncertain. V lost 5 bases, J lost 0 bases, and 13 bases lay in between. The germline CDR1 and CDR2 sequences are MDHEN and SYDVKM. The CDR3 consists of 15 residues. Here the CDR3 reads CASSPPRLSNYGYTF. The CDR3 nucleotides are TGTGCCAGCAGTCCGCCGCGGCTTTCTAACTATGGCTACACCTTC.

The genes are TRBV6-1 and TRBJ2-6; the D gene is possibly TRBD2 (5 bases). The V gene lost 0 bases and the J gene lost 0 bases, with 6 bases spanning the gap. This CDR3 has 16 amino acids. CDR1 is MNHNS, CDR2 SASEGT, per germline. The CDR3, as DNA: TGTGCCAGCAGTGAAGCGCGGGTCTCTGGGGCCAACGTCCTGACTTTC. Its translation is CASSEARVSGANVLTF.

The chain recombines TRBV15 with TRBJ2-7; 9 bases agree with TRBD1. V lost 6 bases to trimming and J lost 2 bases; unmatched junction nucleotides: 5. This CDR3 has 14 amino acids. Germline CDR1 LNHNV, CDR2 YYDKDF (reference sequence). For the CDR3, the DNA is TGTGCCACCAGTATGGACAGGGGTCCCTACGAGCAGTACTTC. This sequence encodes CATSMDRGPYEQYF.

The count of this clone is one. The chain employs TRBV6-6 and TRBJ2-7, with 9 bases fitting TRBD1. The V segment lost 6 bases and the J segment 1 base; nucleotides outside the gene matches: 4. This CDR3 spans 14 amino acids. CDR1 is MNHNY, CDR2 SVGAGI, per germline (reference sequence). The CDR3 is CASSRDRESYEQYF. CDR3 sequence (DNA): TGTGCCAGCAGCAGGGACAGGGAGTCCTACGAGCAGTACTTC.

This clone was picked up a small number of times. In DNA, the CDR3 is TGTGCCAGCAGCTTGGGAGGTGTAGCGGGATCCTACGAGCAGTACTTC. It codes for CASSLGGVAGSYEQYF. This chain connects TRBV5-5 to TRBJ2-7; 8 nucleotides line up with TRBD2. The CDR3 has 16 amino acids. Germline V gene sequence: CDR1 SGHKS, CDR2 YYEKEE (reference sequence). Trimming at V came to 0 bases and at J to 1 base, leaving 6 bases not matched to a gene.

The chain couples TRBV7-2 to TRBJ2-7; 7 bases agree with TRBD1. CDR1 is SGHTA, CDR2 FQGNSA, per germline. The CDR3 is 16 residues long. With 5 bases clipped from V and 0 bases from J, the junction kept 10 bases outside the gene matches. The chain's CDR3 is CASSPRLGDSSYEQYF. CDR3 DNA: TGTGCCAGCAGCCCGAGGTTGGGGGACAGCTCCTACGAGCAGTACTTC. Full variable domain (outside the CDR3, taken from reference TRBV7-2 and TRBJ2-7): GAGVSQSPSNKVTEKGKDVELRCDPISGHTALYWYRQSLGQGLEFLIYFQGNSAPDKSGLPSDRFSAERTGGSVSTLTIQRTQQEDSAVYLCASSPRLGDSSYEQYFGPGTRLTVT.

The J gene is TRBJ1-6, the V gene TRBV28; D ambiguous. CDR3 length equals 14 residues. In germline, CDR1 is MDHEN, CDR2 SYDVKM. Trimming took 6 bases from V and 13 from J, leaving 19 bases between them. CDR3 residues: CASSRANSARPLHF. The CDR3 nucleotides are TGTGCCAGCAGCCGAGCGAACTCTGCACGGCCCCTCCACTTT.

The chain uses TRBV28 and TRBJ1-1; 11 bases align to TRBD1. Germline lookup yields CDR1 MDHEN and CDR2 SYDVKM. The CDR3 has 17 amino acids. Trimming removed 5 bases from V and 0 bases from J; junction bases left unmatched: 8. The CDR3 nucleotides read TGTGCCAGCAGTCGGGACAGGGGGACAGGGGTGAACACTGAAGCTTTCTTT. This gives the protein CASSRDRGTGVNTEAFF.

This clone showed up just a few times. The CDR3 sequence is CASRPDRGNTIYF. For the CDR3, the DNA is TGTGCCAGCAGACCGGACAGGGGAAACACCATATATTTT. This sequence joins TRBV6-5 and TRBJ1-3, with 7 positions matching TRBD1. V trimming: 6 bases; J trimming: 4 bases; junction bases outside the gene matches: 3. This CDR3 has 13 amino acids. Germline lookup yields CDR1 MNHEY and CDR2 SVGAGI.

This chain links TRBV28 with TRBJ2-7, with 7 bases that match TRBD1. V dropped 6 bases and J dropped 2; count of bases not matched to a gene: 13. CDR1 and CDR2 (germline): MDHEN, SYDVKM. This CDR3 is built from 16 residues. CDR3 amino acids: CASRSLDRLITYEQYF. The CDR3 nucleotides are TGTGCCAGCAGATCCCTGGACAGGCTGATAACCTACGAGCAGTACTTC. Drawing the rest from reference TRBV28 and TRBJ2-7, the complete variable domain is DVKVTQSSRYLVKRTGEKVFLECVQDMDHENMFWYRQDPGLGLRLIYFSYDVKMKEKGDIPEGYSVSREKKERFSLILESASTNQTSMYLCASRSLDRLITYEQYFGPGTRLTVT.

This chain uses TRBV7-6 with TRBJ2-3; 14 bases align to TRBD2. J gave up 5 bases and V 3 bases, and 13 bases lay outside the gene matches. The CDR3 contains 19 residues. The germline V gene encodes CDR1 SGHVS and CDR2 FNYEAQ. The DNA of the CDR3 is TGTGCCAGCAGCTTTACCGGGACTAGCGGGGGTAATCGGGTAGATACGCAGTATTTT. Residues: CASSFTGTSGGNRVDTQYF.

The chain joins TRBV7-9 to TRBJ2-5; 8 nucleotides match TRBD1. The germline V gene has CDR1 SEHNR and CDR2 FQNEAQ (reference sequence). V dropped 5 bases and J dropped 2; count of bases not matched to a gene: 4. The CDR3 is made up of 14 amino acids. The CDR3 is CASSPNRGQETQYF. The CDR3 DNA reads TGTGCCAGCAGCCCAAACAGGGGGCAAGAGACCCAGTACTTC.

The chain carries TRBV5-1 and TRBJ2-1; 8 positions agree with TRBD2. Trimming removed 0 bases from V and 6 bases from J; junction bases left unmatched: 8. This CDR3 spans 16 amino acids. Germline lookup yields CDR1 SGHRS and CDR2 YFSETQ. The CDR3 here is CASSLVPAGVSNEQFF. The CDR3 DNA is TGCGCCAGCAGCTTGGTTCCAGCGGGAGTGAGCAATGAGCAGTTCTTC.

The CDR3 here is CASRALAEETQYF. The CDR3 DNA follows: TGTGCCAGTAGGGCTCTGGCAGAAGAGACCCAGTACTTC. V gene TRBV19 combines with J gene TRBJ2-5; D is uncertain. Deletions cut 6 bases from V and 3 bases from J, with 11 bases between. The CDR3 has 13 residues. Germline CDR1 LNHDA, CDR2 SQIVND (reference sequence).

This chain joins TRBV29-1 and TRBJ2-5, with 7 nucleotides matching TRBD1. There are 14 residues in the CDR3. Germline CDR1 and CDR2: SQVTM and ANQGSEA. The junction had 11 bases not matched to a gene; V was cut back by 5 bases and J by 5 bases. CDR3 protein: CSVPGTVFGETQYF. The CDR3 bases are TGCAGCGTTCCCGGGACAGTCTTCGGGGAGACCCAGTACTTC. Combining the CDR3 with reference TRBV29-1 and TRBJ2-5 gives the whole variable domain SAVISQKPSRDICQRGTSLTIQCQVDSQVTMMFWYRQQPGQSLTLIATANQGSEATYESGFVIDKFPISRPNLTFSTLTVSNMSPEDSSIYLCSVPGTVFGETQYFGPGTRLLVL.

This clone was recorded once. CDR3 in amino acids: CASSLSGTGFYEQYF. Written as DNA, the CDR3 is TGTGCCAGCAGTTTATCCGGGACAGGTTTCTACGAGCAGTACTTC. The rearrangement joins TRBV27 to TRBJ2-7; the match to TRBD1 covers 8 bases. Germline trimming cut 0 bases from V and 3 bases from J; bases unmatched to any gene: 4. The length of the CDR3 is 15 residues. Per germline, CDR1 MNHEY and CDR2 SMNVEV (reference sequence).

The rearrangement uses TRBV10-3 and TRBJ2-7; 11 nucleotides align to TRBD2. The CDR3 length is 15 residues. V lost 6 bases to trimming and J lost 2 bases; unmatched junction nucleotides: 6. The germline V gene has CDR1 ENHRY and CDR2 SYGVKD. This chain's CDR3 is CAIRALAGAAYEQYF. The DNA of the CDR3 is TGTGCCATCAGGGCACTAGCGGGAGCGGCCTACGAGCAGTACTTC.

This clone appeared a single time. The rearrangement uses TRBV5-1 and TRBJ2-1, with D maybe TRBD2 (6 bases). The ends were cut back, 5 bases at V and 4 bases at J, with 13 bases in the middle. The CDR3 runs 14 residues. Germline V gene data show CDR1 as SGHRS and CDR2 as YFSETQ. The CDR3 DNA reads as TGCGCCAGCAGAGACGGGACTCAATACAATGAGCAGTTCTTC. Translating gives CASRDGTQYNEQFF.

This rearrangement joins TRBV7-9 to TRBJ2-3; D is unclear. CDR3 size: 15 residues. Germline V gene lookup returns CDR1 SEHNR and CDR2 FQNEAQ (reference sequence). The V end was cut by 3 bases, the J end by 6 bases, with 16 bases between. The CDR3 DNA sequence: TGTGCCAGCAGCTTTCTTTCCCTTAGCCCTGATACGCAGTATTTT. It translates to CASSFLSLSPDTQYF.

This clone turned up a few times. The chain links TRBV18 to TRBJ2-5; a weak D match, TRBD1 (6 bases). Germline CDR1 is KGHSH and CDR2 is LQKENI. The CDR3 is 12 amino acids. V was cut by 5 bases and J by 4 bases, with 8 bases left in between. The CDR3 nucleotides read TGTGCCAGCTCAGGGGGCTCAGAGACCCAGTACTTC. As protein: CASSGGSETQYF.

This sequence joins TRBV7-2 and TRBJ2-1; D is possibly TRBD2 (5 bases). The CDR3 contains 19 residues. Germline lookup yields CDR1 SGHTA and CDR2 FQGNSA. Trimming took 1 base from V and 3 from J, leaving 22 bases between them. The chain's CDR3 is CASSLDPSILLGVYNEQFF. CDR3 sequence (DNA): TGTGCCAGCAGCTTAGATCCTAGCATCCTCCTGGGTGTCTACAATGAGCAGTTCTTC. The full variable domain, in which reference TRBV7-2 and TRBJ2-1 provide the parts outside the CDR3, is GAGVSQSPSNKVTEKGKDVELRCDPISGHTALYWYRQSLGQGLEFLIYFQGNSAPDKSGLPSDRFSAERTGGSVSTLTIQRTQQEDSAVYLCASSLDPSILLGVYNEQFFGPGTRLTVL.